This T cell receptor (beta chain) is drawn from a study of blood T cell repertoires in COVID-19. For the study at large: There were acute and convalescent COVID-19 samples, and they came from the United States, Italy and Spain. Sample material is recorded as cDNA or gDNA derived from T cells, B-cell-depleted T cells, or PBMCs.

Under the authors' procedure: Amplification with reference gene primers provided the estimates of nucleated cell counts. TCRdb keeps only in-frame clones here, not all; method: immunoSEQ multiplex PCR. For V, J and clone size, that table is used; D and trimming come from the DNA. The sample consists of about 220,000 clones, 83% of them appearing once. This CDR3 has 16 amino acids. The V gene lost 0 bases and the J gene lost 6 bases, with 15 bases spanning the gap. Germline loops: CDR1 LGHDT, CDR2 YNNKEL (reference sequence). The sample was peripheral blood. The J gene is TRBJ2-1, the V gene TRBV3-1 (or the pseudogene TRBV3-2), with D perhaps TRBD1 (6 bases). This clonotype originated in a woman between 45 and 60 years old with acute or convalescent COVID-19. The CDR3 here is CASSQESRGGGNEQFF. In DNA, the CDR3 is TGTGCCAGCAGCCAAGAATCCAGGGGTGGGGGCAATGAGCAGTTCTTC.